The 6 T cell receptor beta chains given below trace back to one sample, sequenced in a study of T-cell memory formation after mild COVID-19. TCRdb re-called the 5' RACE reads through MiXCR, storing one row per CDR3 protein. The sample consists of more than 55,000 distinct CDR3 sequences, over 7.5% of them appearing once. The source material was PBMCs or a T cell subset sorted from them (not recorded which). All receptors come from a man between 18 and 29 years old who had mild COVID-19 (a few samples of this study predate the infection). Cell type and time point are not known.

The chain carries TRBV11-2 and TRBJ2-7, with TRBD2 identical over 7 bases. Trimming removed 5 bases from V and 5 bases from J; junction bases left unmatched: 9. This CDR3 is built from 14 residues. Germline values: CDR1 SGHAT, CDR2 FQNNGV. The CDR3 here is CASSHPGGSDEQYV. CDR3 in DNA: TGTGCCAGCAGCCACCCCGGGGGGTCCGACGAGCAGTACGTC.

In its sample, this clonotype was seen a few times. This chain links TRBV7-8 with TRBJ2-1, with 10 nucleotides matching TRBD2. CDR1 and CDR2 (germline): SGHVS, FQNEAQ. J lost 0 bases, V lost 3 bases, and 2 bases had no gene match. There are 16 residues in the CDR3. CDR3 residues: CASSFKRGGSYNEQFF. In nucleotides, the CDR3 is TGTGCCAGCAGCTTTAAGCGGGGGGGCTCCTACAATGAGCAGTTCTTC.

This clonotype was detected many times. V gene TRBV9 combines with J gene TRBJ2-3; D call uncertain. V was clipped by 0 bases and J by 5 bases, with 16 bases between them. Germline V CDR1 and CDR2: SGDLS, YYNGEE. The CDR3 has 16 residues. CDR3: CASSVEMASVGDTQYF. The CDR3 region has the DNA TGTGCCAGCAGCGTAGAAATGGCGTCAGTCGGAGATACGCAGTATTTT.

The chain couples TRBV4-3 to TRBJ2-3, with D unclear. Germline assignment: CDR1 LGHNA and CDR2 YSLEER. V was shortened by 2 bases and J by 0 bases, with 21 bases between the two germline ends. This CDR3 has 19 amino acids. In nucleotides, the CDR3 is TGCGCCAGCAGCCAACGACCTCTGGGCGTACCTCCTAGCACAGATACGCAGTATTTT. Amino acids: CASSQRPLGVPPSTDTQYF.

This clonotype was detected a few times. V usage is TRBV2 and J usage is TRBJ2-1; a weak D match, TRBD1 (6 bases). The CDR3 has 13 amino acids. With 9 bases removed from V and 5 bases from J, the gap between germline ends came to 14 bases. Germline V gives CDR1 SNHLY, CDR2 FYNNEI. This CDR3 reads CASHRELNNEQFF. In nucleotides, the CDR3 is TGTGCCAGTCACAGGGAACTCAACAATGAGCAGTTCTTC.

This clonotype has a count of ten or more. J is TRBJ1-2 and V is TRBV6-5; 8 bases fit TRBD1. Trimming cost V 2 bases and J 8 bases; bases outside gene matches: 10. The germline gives CDR1 MNHEY, CDR2 SVGAGI. This CDR3 contains 15 residues. The CDR3 bases are TGTGCCAGCAGTTACCCCGCGACAGGGGATGGGGGCTACACCTTC. It translates to CASSYPATGDGGYTF.